These T cell receptor beta chains were read from a single sample in a study of cytomegalovirus exposure and HLA in healthy donors. Data came from immunoSEQ multiplex PCR; TCRdb stores just in-frame clones and leaves some out. Recorded for this sample: some 75,000 clones. What was sequenced was PBMCs. The receptors derive from a female donor in good health and CMV-seropositive. Both conserved end residues are part of each CDR3. Fields, in order: D gene, J gene, V gene, CDR3 DNA, CDR3 protein. The D gene is left open where the match is weak.

>NA|TRBJ2-7|TRBV19
TGTGCCAGTAGCCCGGGACTTCTCGGCTCCTACGAGCAGTACTTC
CASSPGLLGSYEQYF
>TRBD1|TRBJ1-2|TRBV7-8
TGTGCCAGCAGCACTAGGACAGGGGGTGGCTACACCTTC
CASSTRTGGGYTF
>NA|TRBJ1-1|TRBV4-1
TGCGCCAGCTCAAGGGGGGGAGAATTGAACACTGAAGCTTTCTTT
CASSRGGELNTEAFF
>TRBD1|TRBJ1-2|TRBV28
TGTGCCAGCAGTTTCGGGACAGATTATGGCTACACCTTC
CASSFGTDYGYTF
>TRBD1|TRBJ1-6|TRBV4-3
TGCGCCAGCAGCCGAGATGGGCAGGGGGGAAGTTCACCCCTCCACTTT
CASSRDGQGGSSPLHF
>TRBD1|TRBJ1-3|TRBV30
TGTGCCTGGAGTATATCAGACGACAGGGCGTTCGACACCATATATTTT
CAWSISDDRAFDTIYF
>NA|TRBJ2-1|TRBV29-1
TGCAGCTTAGCCCTAGCGAATGAGCAGTTCTTC
CSLALANEQFF
>NA|TRBJ2-7|TRBV28
TGTGCCAGCAGTTCTCCGGGACTTCCCTACGAGCAGTACTTC
CASSSPGLPYEQYF
>NA|TRBJ2-5|TRBV5-1
TGCGCCAGCAGCCTATCACAGGGCGGAGAGACCCAGTACTTC
CASSLSQGGETQYF
>TRBD1|TRBJ2-1|TRBV18
TGTGCCAGCTCACCACTGGGACAGAACAATGAGCAGTTCTTC
CASSPLGQNNEQFF
>TRBD1|TRBJ2-7|TRBV19
TGTGCCAGCCAAAAGGGACAGGGAGGAGAGCAGTACTTC
CASQKGQGGEQYF
>NA|TRBJ1-1|TRBV4-1
TGCGCCAGCAGCCAATTCATGGGGGCGCTCACTGAAGCTTTCTTT
CASSQFMGALTEAFF
>NA|TRBJ1-1|TRBV11-3
TGTGCCAGCAGCCCAGGACAGTCTGGGGACACTGAAGCTTTCTTT
CASSPGQSGDTEAFF
>NA|TRBJ1-5|TRBV6-1
TGTGCCAGCAGTGAAATCAGGGGCCAGTATAGCAATCAGCCCCAGCATTTT
CASSEIRGQYSNQPQHF
>NA|TRBJ2-7|TRBV30
TGTGCCTTCCGGGGAGGATCCTACGAGCAGTACTTC
CAFRGGSYEQYF
>NA|TRBJ1-2|TRBV12-5
TGTGCTAGTGGTTTTAGCTCGGGGGATGGCTACACCTTC
CASGFSSGDGYTF
>NA|TRBJ1-1|TRBV27
TGTGCCAGCAGTTTTCAGGGGAAGGGCACTGAAGCTTTCTTT
CASSFQGKGTEAFF
>TRBD1|TRBJ2-7|TRBV5-6
TGTGCCAGCAGTTCCGGGACAGGGAGTCTACGAGTGCAGTACTTC
CASSSGTGSLRVQYF
>NA|TRBJ1-1|TRBV6-5
TGTGCCAGCAGTTACTCTCCAGGGAAGCCTGAAGCTTTCTTT
CASSYSPGKPEAFF
>NA|TRBJ1-1|TRBV28
TGTGCCAGCAGCCCAAACAGGGTACTGAACACTGAAGCTTTCTTT
CASSPNRVLNTEAFF
>NA|TRBJ2-3|TRBV5-5
TGTGCCAGCAGCCCCCACTCGCTAGCGAAGAGCACAGATACGCAGTATTTT
CASSPHSLAKSTDTQYF
>NA|TRBJ1-5|TRBV7-9
TGTGCCAGCAGCTTGGTCGGTAGCAATCAGCCCCAGCATTTT
CASSLVGSNQPQHF
>NA|TRBJ2-1|TRBV2
TGTGCCAGCAGAGAGGCTCGGGATTACAATGAGCAGTTCTTC
CASREARDYNEQFF
>TRBD2|TRBJ2-1|TRBV6-1
TGTGCCAGCAGTGAAGAGTTTAGCGGGTACAATGAGCAGTTCTTC
CASSEEFSGYNEQFF
>TRBD2|TRBJ2-5|TRBV30
TGTGCCTGGAGTTCCGGACTAGCCGGGGAGACCCAGTACTTC
CAWSSGLAGETQYF
>NA|TRBJ2-7|TRBV27
TGTGCCAGCAGTTGGTTCTCTAGTACGATGCAGTACTTC
CASSWFSSTMQYF
>NA|TRBJ2-1|TRBV4-3
TGCGCCAGCAGCCAAGATCTTGGGGGCGCCTCCTACAATGAGCAGTTCTTC
CASSQDLGGASYNEQFF
>TRBD2|TRBJ2-1|TRBV25-1
TGTGCCAGCATCCGAGCGGGGGGCAGTTGGGAAGAGCAGTTCTTC
CASIRAGGSWEEQFF
>TRBD1|TRBJ2-2|TRBV5-1
TGCGCCAGCAGCTTCTGGACAGGGGGCGACACCGGGGAGCTGTTTTTT
CASSFWTGGDTGELFF
>TRBD1|TRBJ2-7|TRBV11-1
TGTGCCAGCAGCCTGAACAGGGGAAAGGGCTACGAGCAGTACTTC
CASSLNRGKGYEQYF
>NA|TRBJ2-4|TRBV11-2
TGTGCCAGCAGCAATGGACTGTCGTCCAAAAACATTCAGTACTTC
CASSNGLSSKNIQYF
>NA|TRBJ2-7|TRBV14
TGTGCCAGCAGCCAAGCATCGCTATACGAGCAGTACTTC
CASSQASLYEQYF
>TRBD2|TRBJ2-1|TRBV28
TGTGCCAGCAGTATACTAGCGGGAGGCACCGAGGAGCAGTTCTTC
CASSILAGGTEEQFF
>TRBD2|TRBJ2-2|TRBV4-2
TGTGCCAGCAGCCAAGATACTGGCGGGAGGGAGACCGGGGAGCTGTTTTTT
CASSQDTGGRETGELFF
>TRBD1|TRBJ2-1|TRBV18
TGTGCCAGCTCACCAACGTTCCGGGACAGGGGTGCGGATGAGCAGTTCTTC
CASSPTFRDRGADEQFF
>NA|TRBJ2-7|TRBV4-3
TGCGCCAGCAGCCAAGATCCAAATTCCTACGAGCAGTACTTC
CASSQDPNSYEQYF
>NA|TRBJ1-1|TRBV9
TGTGCCAGCAGCCCGTCGGGGGGGAGGACTGAAGCTTTCTTT
CASSPSGGRTEAFF
>NA|TRBJ2-7|TRBV9
TGTGCCAGCAGCCACGATTACGGTGTGCAGTACTTC
CASSHDYGVQYF
>TRBD2|TRBJ2-1|TRBV2
TGTGCCAGCATAGAGAGGACTAGCGGGAAATACAATGAGCAGTTCTTC
CASIERTSGKYNEQFF